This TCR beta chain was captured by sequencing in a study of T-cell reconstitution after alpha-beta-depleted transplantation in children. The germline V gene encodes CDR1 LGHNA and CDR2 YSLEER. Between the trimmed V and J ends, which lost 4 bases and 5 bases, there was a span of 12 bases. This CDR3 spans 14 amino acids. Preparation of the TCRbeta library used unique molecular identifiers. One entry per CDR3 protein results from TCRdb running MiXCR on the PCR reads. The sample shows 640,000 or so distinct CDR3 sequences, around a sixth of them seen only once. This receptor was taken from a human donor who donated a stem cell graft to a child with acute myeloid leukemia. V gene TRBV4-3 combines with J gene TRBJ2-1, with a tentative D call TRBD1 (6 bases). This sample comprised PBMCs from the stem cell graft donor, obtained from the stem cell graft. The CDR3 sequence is CASSLATGNNEQFF. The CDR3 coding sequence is TGCGCCAGCAGCCTCGCCACAGGGAACAATGAGCAGTTCTTC.